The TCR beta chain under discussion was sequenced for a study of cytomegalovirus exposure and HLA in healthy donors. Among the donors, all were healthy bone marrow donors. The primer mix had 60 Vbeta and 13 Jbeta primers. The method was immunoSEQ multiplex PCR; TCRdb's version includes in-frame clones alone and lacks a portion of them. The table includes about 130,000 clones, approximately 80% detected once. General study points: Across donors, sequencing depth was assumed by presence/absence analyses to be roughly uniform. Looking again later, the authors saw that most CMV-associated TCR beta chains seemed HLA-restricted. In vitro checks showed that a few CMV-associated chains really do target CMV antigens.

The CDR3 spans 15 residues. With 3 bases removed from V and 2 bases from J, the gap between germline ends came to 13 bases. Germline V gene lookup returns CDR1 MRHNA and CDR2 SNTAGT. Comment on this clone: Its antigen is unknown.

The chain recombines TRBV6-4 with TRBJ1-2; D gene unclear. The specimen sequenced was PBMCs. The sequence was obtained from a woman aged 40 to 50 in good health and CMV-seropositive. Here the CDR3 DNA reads TGTGCCAGCAGTGAAGGAATCGGCAGGAACTATGGCTACACCTTC. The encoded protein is CASSEGIGRNYGYTF.